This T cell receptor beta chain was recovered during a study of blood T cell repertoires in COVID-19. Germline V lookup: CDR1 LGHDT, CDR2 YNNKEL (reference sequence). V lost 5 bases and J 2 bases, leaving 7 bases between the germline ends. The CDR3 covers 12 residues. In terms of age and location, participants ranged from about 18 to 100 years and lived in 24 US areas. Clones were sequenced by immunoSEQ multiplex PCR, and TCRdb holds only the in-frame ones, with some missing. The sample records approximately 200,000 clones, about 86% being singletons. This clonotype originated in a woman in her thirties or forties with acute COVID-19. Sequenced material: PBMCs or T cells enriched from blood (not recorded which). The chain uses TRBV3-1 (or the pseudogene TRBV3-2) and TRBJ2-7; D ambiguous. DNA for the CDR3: TGTGCCAGCAGCGACACTCCCTACGAGCAGTACTTC. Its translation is CASSDTPYEQYF.